The source of this T cell receptor (beta chain) is a study of OX40 agonist ivuxolimab in advanced cancers. Describing the broader study: Ivuxolimab, which targeted the costimulatory receptor OX40 (CD134), was an agonistic, fully human IgG2 monoclonal antibody. Intravenous ivuxolimab was administered to patients every 2 weeks at six dose levels: 0.01, 0.1, 0.3, 1.5, 3 and 10 mg/kg. Among the roughly 52 dose-escalation patients, approximately 20 had hepatocellular carcinoma, 15 or so melanoma, 9 renal cell carcinoma and 9 head and neck cancer. The dose-escalation cohort was roughly 83% male with a mean age of around 62 years, ranging from about 23 to 85. Patients were allowed to have had prior anti-PD-1, anti-PD-L1 or anti-CTLA-4 therapy, and around two fifths of the dose-escalation patients had been treated with checkpoint inhibitors. Three dose-escalation patients achieved partial responses, one with hepatocellular carcinoma and two with cutaneous melanoma. Peripheral TCRbeta sequencing aimed to test whether ivuxolimab altered TCR sequence diversity and caused clonal T-cell expansion. The paper covers the monotherapy dose-escalation part of the phase I ivuxolimab trial, which included N of about 50 patients. Here is what the overall study found, with its caveats: Low levels of normalized T-cell clonal expansion were also shown by some nonresponding patients. After ivuxolimab, more expanded clones were found on average in CD8+ T cells than in CD4+ T cells. The antigen specificity of the clonally expanded peripheral T cells was not determined. In the 0.1-3.0 mg/kg groups, partial responders had among the lowest normalized peripheral clonal expansion, particularly in CD8+ T cells. At doses of 0.1 to 3.0 mg/kg, clonal expansion of both CD4+ and CD8+ blood T cells was observed from baseline to week 6.

For sequencing of the TCRbeta CDR3 region, genomic DNA was extracted from the sorted cells. The immunoSEQ Assay was used for sequencing of TCRbeta CDR3 regions. TCRdb's version of the immuneACCESS table is confined to in-frame rearrangements and falls short of the full clone set. An unresolved V gene accounts for under half of the shortfall where checked; the remainder is of unknown origin. The sample table holds roughly 100,000 clones, of which 85% to 90% were seen once. In total, the top ten clones hold approximately 5.7% of the sample. From the cysteine up to the phenylalanine, the CDR3 has a length of 15 residues. This entry keeps only the CDR3 DNA: 45 bases, framed from base 1. V gives up 3 bases and J gives up 3 bases, and the segment between their germline ends measures 15 bases. The germline V gene (reference sequence) provides CDR1 MNHEY and CDR2 SMNVEV. In the case of this clone: This receptor's antigen is unknown. Base qualities are not recorded, but no much larger clone differs from it by a single base.

Patients with a history of autoimmune disease or receiving systemic immunosuppression were excluded from the trial. Peripheral blood for TCR sequencing was collected from all dose cohorts at baseline, on cycle 4 day 1, and on cycle 7 day 1. Samples came from an open-label, multicenter, first-in-human phase I dose-escalation trial of ivuxolimab. Adults with locally advanced or metastatic head and neck squamous cell, hepatocellular, melanoma or renal cell carcinoma were enrolled in the trial. Before TCR sequencing, CD4+ T cells and CD8+ T cells from peripheral blood were sorted into separate populations.

The specimen comprised CD4+ or CD8+ T cells sorted from blood, sampled in a trial of the OX40 agonist ivuxolimab. The sequence came from an adult with an advanced solid tumor such as melanoma, head and neck, liver or kidney cancer. The V and J segments used are TRBV27 and TRBJ2-7; TRBD2 is perhaps the D gene, given 6 matching bases. CDR3 protein: CASSFTGVGDYEQYF. The nucleotides read TGTGCCAGCAGTTTCACGGGGGTAGGGGACTACGAGCAGTACTTC.